This TCR beta chain came from a study of control samples from healthy donors and cancer patients. Germline CDR1 is MNHEY and CDR2 is SVGAGI. V lost 6 bases and J lost 8, with 14 bases in between. CDR3 size: 13 residues. Sequencing was performed with immunoSEQ multiplex PCR; in TCRdb, only in-frame clones are kept and a portion is missing. Of approximately 220,000 clones in the sample, roughly 94% were seen once. The chain has TRBV6-5 and TRBJ1-3; D gene unclear. The sample comprised blood. This receptor was taken from a man between 50 and 59 years old in good health. The CDR3 protein is CASSQLTEDTIYF. The CDR3, as DNA: TGTGCCAGCAGCCAGTTAACGGAAGACACCATATATTTT.